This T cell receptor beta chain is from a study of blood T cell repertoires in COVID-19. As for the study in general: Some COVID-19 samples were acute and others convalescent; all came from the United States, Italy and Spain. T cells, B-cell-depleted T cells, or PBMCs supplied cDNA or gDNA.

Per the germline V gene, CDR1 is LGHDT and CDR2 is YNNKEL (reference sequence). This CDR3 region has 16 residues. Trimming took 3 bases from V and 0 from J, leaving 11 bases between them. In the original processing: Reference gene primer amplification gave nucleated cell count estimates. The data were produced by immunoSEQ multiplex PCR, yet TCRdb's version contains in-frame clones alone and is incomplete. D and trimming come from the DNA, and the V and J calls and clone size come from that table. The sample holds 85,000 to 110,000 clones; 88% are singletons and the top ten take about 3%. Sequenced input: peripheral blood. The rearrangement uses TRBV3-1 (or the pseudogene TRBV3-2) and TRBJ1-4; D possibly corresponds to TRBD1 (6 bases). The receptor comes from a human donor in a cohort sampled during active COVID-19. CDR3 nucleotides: TGTGCCAGCAGCCAGGGGGACATTTCAACTAATGAAAAACTGTTTTTT. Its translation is CASSQGDISTNEKLFF.